This T cell receptor (beta chain) was documented in a study of cytomegalovirus exposure and HLA in healthy donors. The data were produced by immunoSEQ multiplex PCR, yet TCRdb's version contains in-frame clones alone and is incomplete. The table shows around 250,000 clones, with around 87% occurring only once. With V trimmed by 4 bases and J by 7 bases, 6 bases remained unmatched. This CDR3 spans 15 amino acids. CDR1 ENHRY and CDR2 SYGVKD come from the germline V gene. The sample comprised PBMCs. V and J are TRBV10-3 and TRBJ1-6; 8 positions match TRBD1. The sequence was collected from a woman younger than 35 in good health and CMV-seronegative. CDR3 DNA: TGTGCCATCAGTGCCGGGACAGGAGACAATTCACCCCTCCACTTT. Its translation: CAISAGTGDNSPLHF.